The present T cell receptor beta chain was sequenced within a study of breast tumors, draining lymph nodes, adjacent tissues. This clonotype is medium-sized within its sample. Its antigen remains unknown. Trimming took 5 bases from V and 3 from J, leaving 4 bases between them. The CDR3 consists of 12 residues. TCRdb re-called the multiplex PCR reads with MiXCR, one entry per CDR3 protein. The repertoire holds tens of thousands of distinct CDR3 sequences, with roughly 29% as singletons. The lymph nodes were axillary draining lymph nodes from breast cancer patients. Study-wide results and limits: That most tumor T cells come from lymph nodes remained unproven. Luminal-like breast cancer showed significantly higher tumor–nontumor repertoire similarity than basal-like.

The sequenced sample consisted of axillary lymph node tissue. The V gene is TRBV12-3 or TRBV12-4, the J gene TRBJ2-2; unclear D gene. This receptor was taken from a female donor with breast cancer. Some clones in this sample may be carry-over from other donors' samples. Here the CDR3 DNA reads TGTGCCAGCAGTGGGGACACCGGGGAGCTGTTTTTT. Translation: CASSGDTGELFF.